This passage covers 20 T cell receptor beta chains from one sample sequenced in a study of cytomegalovirus exposure and HLA in healthy donors. Both 60 Vbeta primers and 13 Jbeta primers went into the PCR. This table comes from immunoSEQ multiplex PCR, and its TCRdb copy is limited to in-frame clones, with some not included. The sample lists 150,000 to 200,000 clones, roughly 85% occurring once. Sequenced sample: PBMCs. The origin of the receptors is a woman between 35 and 50 years old in good health and CMV-seronegative.

This chain links TRBV7-6 with TRBJ2-7; D perhaps matches TRBD1 (6 bases). CDR1 is SGHVS and CDR2 is FNYEAQ in the germline V gene. V lost 2 bases and J 6 bases, leaving 14 bases between the germline ends. The length of the CDR3 is 14 residues. The CDR3, as DNA: TGTGCCAGCAGCTTAATCAGGGGTCCGGGCGAGCAGTACTTC. Amino acid sequence: CASSLIRGPGEQYF.

The chain couples TRBV10-1 to TRBJ2-7; 8 bases match TRBD1. Germline V gene sequence: CDR1 WNHNN, CDR2 SYGVQD (reference sequence). This CDR3 has 12 amino acids. The ends lost 6 bases at V and 6 bases at J; junction bases unmatched: 4. CDR3 nucleotide sequence: TGCGCCAGCAGGGGGACAGGCGGCGAGCAGTACTTC. Translating it yields CASRGTGGEQYF.

The rearrangement uses TRBV29-1 and TRBJ2-1; a possible D gene is TRBD2 (6 bases). Trimming cost V 3 bases and J 5 bases, with 14 bases left between them. This CDR3 is built from 14 residues. Germline V lookup: CDR1 SQVTM, CDR2 ANQGSEA. The CDR3 nucleotides are TGCAGCGTTGATGACGGGGGAGTCAACAATGAGCAGTTCTTC. It encodes CSVDDGGVNNEQFF.

The chain links TRBV28 to TRBJ1-3; maybe TRBD1 (6 bases). Trimming removed 5 bases at V and 0 bases at J, with 17 bases between. The CDR3 consists of 17 residues. Germline CDR1 and CDR2: MDHEN and SYDVKM. The CDR3 region has the DNA TGTGCCAGCAGTATATCTACAGGGTTAGGCTCTGGAAACACCATATATTTT. Encoded protein: CASSISTGLGSGNTIYF. The full variable domain, completed using reference TRBV28 and TRBJ1-3, is DVKVTQSSRYLVKRTGEKVFLECVQDMDHENMFWYRQDPGLGLRLIYFSYDVKMKEKGDIPEGYSVSREKKERFSLILESASTNQTSMYLCASSISTGLGSGNTIYFGEGSWLTVV.

The gene calls are TRBV27 and TRBJ2-3; TRBD2 agrees at 8 bases. CDR3 length equals 17 residues. With V trimmed by 0 bases and J by 0 bases, 5 bases remained unmatched. Germline V gene lookup returns CDR1 MNHEY and CDR2 SMNVEV (reference sequence). The CDR3 DNA follows: TGTGCCAGCAGTTTATCGCAGCGGGGGACTAGCACAGATACGCAGTATTTT. Translating it yields CASSLSQRGTSTDTQYF.

The chain employs TRBV27 and TRBJ2-7, with D possibly matching TRBD1 (6 bases). CDR3 length: 13 amino acids. Germline V gene sequence: CDR1 MNHEY, CDR2 SMNVEV (reference sequence). V was trimmed by 5 bases and J by 3 bases, leaving 11 bases between them. The CDR3 loop is CASSRQQGYEQYF. The CDR3 DNA is TGTGCCAGCAGTCGTCAACAGGGCTACGAGCAGTACTTC.

This clone was observed a single time. This sample also contains other DNA sequences that code for the same CDR3. J is TRBJ1-1 and V is TRBV18; possible D gene TRBD1, 5 bases. Germline assignment: CDR1 KGHSH and CDR2 LQKENI. V was clipped by 1 base and J by 4 bases, with 10 bases between them. This CDR3 spans 14 amino acids. This chain's CDR3 is CASSPQGRGTEAFF. The CDR3 DNA reads as TGTGCCAGCTCACCACAGGGGCGGGGCACTGAAGCTTTCTTT. Drawing the rest from reference TRBV18 and TRBJ1-1, the complete variable domain is NAGVMQNPRHLVRRRGQEARLRCSPMKGHSHVYWYRQLPEEGLKFMVYLQKENIIDESGMPKERFSAEFPKEGPSILRIQQVVRGDSAAYFCASSPQGRGTEAFFGQGTRLTVV.

The chain is built from TRBV5-1 and TRBJ2-5; TRBD2 matches at 7 bases. The better agreement between TRBJ2-7 and the DNA end casts doubt on the J call. The CDR3 extends over 15 amino acids. Germline V CDR1 and CDR2: SGHRS, YFSETQ. As DNA, the CDR3 is TGCGCCAGCAGCTTGGTACCTAGCGGTGTGTACGAGCAGTACTTC. Amino acid sequence: CASSLVPSGVYEQYF.

This clone was counted between two and nine times. The chain uses TRBV5-1 and TRBJ1-4, with D maybe TRBD1 (5 bases). The CDR3 consists of 15 residues. Germline CDR1 is SGHRS and CDR2 is YFSETQ. Trimming shortened V by 4 bases and J by 5 bases, and 15 bases separated the two germline ends. This CDR3 is CASSAVAGPNEKLFF. CDR3 nucleotide sequence: TGCGCCAGCAGCGCGGTTGCAGGGCCCAATGAAAAACTGTTTTTT.

This clone came up a few times. The rearrangement links TRBV5-6 to TRBJ1-2; 12 bases fit TRBD1. Per germline, CDR1 SGHDT and CDR2 YYEEEE. V shed 0 bases and J 7 bases; nucleotides not matched to a gene: 4. The CDR3 contains 15 residues. CDR3 sequence reads: CASSLAPGQGAGYTF. The CDR3 DNA follows: TGTGCCAGCAGCTTGGCCCCGGGACAGGGGGCTGGCTACACCTTC.

The chain recombines TRBV19 with TRBJ1-2; no clear D gene. Germline V gives CDR1 LNHDA, CDR2 SQIVND (reference sequence). The V end was cut by 3 bases, the J end by 4 bases, with 12 bases between. CDR3 length: 14 residues. CDR3 protein: CASSILQRGYGYTF. For the CDR3, the DNA is TGTGCCAGTAGTATTCTTCAGCGGGGCTATGGCTACACCTTC.

V and J are TRBV5-6 and TRBJ2-5; no clear D. This CDR3 has 13 residues. In germline, CDR1 is SGHDT, CDR2 YYEEEE. Trimming took off 0 bases at V and 3 bases at J, with 6 bases between the two ends. Here the CDR3 reads CASSLVRKETQYF. In DNA form, the CDR3 reads TGTGCCAGCAGCTTGGTCCGTAAAGAGACCCAGTACTTC.

This clone was counted once. The V call is TRBV5-6, the J call TRBJ1-6, with 11 bases aligning to TRBD1. Germline V gives CDR1 SGHDT, CDR2 YYEEEE. The ends lost 4 bases at V and 10 bases at J; junction bases unmatched: 13. This CDR3 is 17 amino acids long. The CDR3 nucleotides are TGTGCCAGCAGCCCGACGCTCCGGGACAGGGGGGAATCACCCCTCCACTTT. Its translation: CASSPTLRDRGESPLHF.

The rearrangement joins TRBV9 to TRBJ2-3, with D maybe TRBD1 (6 bases). CDR3 size: 14 residues. The V gene lost 0 bases and the J gene lost 5 bases, with 10 bases spanning the gap. CDR1 is SGDLS, CDR2 YYNGEE, per germline. In DNA form, the CDR3 reads TGTGCCAGCAGCGTAGAAGGACAGAAAGATACGCAGTATTTT. It specifies CASSVEGQKDTQYF.

This chain uses TRBV7-9 with TRBJ2-7; D remains ambiguous. The CDR3 is made up of 13 amino acids. V lost 5 bases to trimming and J lost 2 bases, with 10 bases between them. Germline V CDR1 and CDR2: SEHNR, FQNEAQ (reference sequence). CDR3 region: CASSPPGPYEQYF. Here the CDR3 DNA reads TGTGCCAGCAGCCCCCCGGGTCCCTACGAGCAGTACTTC.

The chain employs TRBV5-1 and TRBJ1-1, with D tentatively TRBD1 (6 bases). The V end was cut by 0 bases, the J end by 3 bases, with 12 bases between. CDR1 is SGHRS and CDR2 is YFSETQ in the germline V gene. The CDR3 sequence is 15 residues long. The CDR3 DNA reads as TGCGCCAGCAGCTTGGGAACAGGGCTATACACTGAAGCTTTCTTT. This codes for CASSLGTGLYTEAFF.

V is TRBV5-4 and J is TRBJ1-2; TRBD1 is a possible D gene (5 bases). V gave up 2 bases and J gave up 5 bases, with 10 bases separating them. Per germline, CDR1 SGHNT and CDR2 YYREEE (reference sequence). The CDR3 spans 13 residues. CDR3 sequence reads: CASSFDRGYGYTF. The CDR3, as DNA: TGTGCCAGCAGCTTTGATAGGGGTTATGGCTACACCTTC. The entire variable domain, with the rest obtained from reference TRBV5-4 and TRBJ1-2, is as follows: ETGVTQSPTHLIKTRGQQVTLRCSSQSGHNTVSWYQQALGQGPQFIFQYYREEENGRGNFPPRFSGLQFPNYSSELNVNALELDDSALYLCASSFDRGYGYTFGSGTRLTVV.

CDR3 DNA sequence: TGTGCCAGTAGTATTATCGGCCGAGGGGGCGGAAACACCATATATTTT. Translating gives CASSIIGRGGGNTIYF. J is TRBJ1-3 and V is TRBV19; 7 bases are a match to TRBD1. This CDR3 is built from 16 residues. Trimming removed 3 bases from V and 4 bases from J; junction bases left unmatched: 9. In germline, CDR1 is LNHDA, CDR2 SQIVND (reference sequence).

A word on this clone: Different DNA sequences within this sample yield the same CDR3. The chain combines TRBV2 with TRBJ2-5; D might be TRBD2 (5 bases). CDR3 length equals 12 residues. CDR1 and CDR2 (germline): SNHLY, FYNNEI. The V and J ends lost 9 bases and 4 bases respectively, with 12 bases between them. The CDR3 DNA is TGTGCCAGTAAACTAGAGGGAGAGACCCAGTACTTC. Translation gives CASKLEGETQYF.

The J gene is TRBJ2-5, the V gene TRBV11-2; 10 nucleotides agree with TRBD2. The trim removed 5 bases at V and 2 bases at J, leaving 8 bases unmatched. Germline-derived CDR1 and CDR2 are SGHAT and FQNNGV. This CDR3 region has 16 residues. CDR3 protein: CASSPRLAGGQETQYF. Written as DNA, the CDR3 is TGTGCCAGCAGCCCTAGACTAGCGGGTGGGCAAGAGACCCAGTACTTC.